This TCR beta chain was profiled in a study of blood T cells in healthy people across ages. In its sample, this clonotype was seen a few times. For the second PCR, which ran for about 7 to 11 cycles, a sample-barcoded 5' primer and a J-beta primer mix were used. TCRdb ran MiXCR on the 5' RACE reads and lists one entry per CDR3 protein. Among some 1.7 million distinct CDR3 sequences, roughly 27% were seen once, and the ten largest hold 7.7%. The CDR3 contains 17 residues. The germline gives CDR1 SGHAT, CDR2 FQNNGV. The V gene lost 8 bases and the J gene lost 2 bases, with 24 bases spanning the gap. Drawn from each donor were ten milliliters of peripheral blood.

The V and J genes are TRBV11-2 and TRBJ2-5; D perhaps matches TRBD1 (6 bases). The specimen was blood. The source of this sequence is a woman aged 25 to 45 in good health. CDR3 region: CASPSRVGRGGQETQYF. CDR3 nucleotides: TGTGCCAGCCCCAGTAGGGTCGGCAGGGGCGGACAAGAGACCCAGTACTTC. Using reference TRBV11-2 and TRBJ2-5 for the parts outside the CDR3, the full variable domain is EAGVAQSPRYKIIEKRQSVAFWCNPISGHATLYWYQQILGQGPKLLIQFQNNGVVDDSQLPKDRFSAERLKGVDSTLKIQPAKLEDSAVYLCASPSRVGRGGQETQYFGPGTRLLVL.